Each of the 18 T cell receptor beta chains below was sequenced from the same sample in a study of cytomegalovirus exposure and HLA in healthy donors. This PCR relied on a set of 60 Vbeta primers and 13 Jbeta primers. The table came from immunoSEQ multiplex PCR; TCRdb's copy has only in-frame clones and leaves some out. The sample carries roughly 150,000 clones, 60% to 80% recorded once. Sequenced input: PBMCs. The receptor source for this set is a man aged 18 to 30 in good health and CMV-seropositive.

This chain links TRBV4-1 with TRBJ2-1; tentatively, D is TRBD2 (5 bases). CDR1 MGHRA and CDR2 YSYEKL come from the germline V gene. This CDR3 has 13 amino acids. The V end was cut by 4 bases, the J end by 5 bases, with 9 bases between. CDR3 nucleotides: TGCGCCAGCAGCCGGACTCTCAACAATGAGCAGTTCTTC. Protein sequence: CASSRTLNNEQFF.

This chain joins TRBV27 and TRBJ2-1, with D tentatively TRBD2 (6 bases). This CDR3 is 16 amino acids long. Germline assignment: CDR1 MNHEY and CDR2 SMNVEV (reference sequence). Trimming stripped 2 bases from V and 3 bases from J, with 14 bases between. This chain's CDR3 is CASSLPSGPYYNEQFF. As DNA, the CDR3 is TGTGCCAGCAGTTTACCCAGCGGGCCTTACTACAATGAGCAGTTCTTC.

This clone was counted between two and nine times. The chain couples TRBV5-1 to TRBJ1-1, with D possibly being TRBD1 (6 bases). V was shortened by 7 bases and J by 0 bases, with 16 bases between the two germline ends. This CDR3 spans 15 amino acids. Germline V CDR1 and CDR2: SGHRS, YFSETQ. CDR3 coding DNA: TGCGCCAGCGGATCGACAGGCGTCATGAACACTGAAGCTTTCTTT. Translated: CASGSTGVMNTEAFF.

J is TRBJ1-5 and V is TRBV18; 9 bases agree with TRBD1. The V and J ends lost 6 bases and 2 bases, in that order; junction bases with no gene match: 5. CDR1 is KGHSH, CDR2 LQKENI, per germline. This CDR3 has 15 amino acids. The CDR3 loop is CASSITGGGNQPQHF. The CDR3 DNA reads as TGTGCCAGCTCCATAACAGGGGGCGGCAATCAGCCCCAGCATTTT. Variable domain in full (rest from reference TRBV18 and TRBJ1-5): NAGVMQNPRHLVRRRGQEARLRCSPMKGHSHVYWYRQLPEEGLKFMVYLQKENIIDESGMPKERFSAEFPKEGPSILRIQQVVRGDSAAYFCASSITGGGNQPQHFGDGTRLSIL.

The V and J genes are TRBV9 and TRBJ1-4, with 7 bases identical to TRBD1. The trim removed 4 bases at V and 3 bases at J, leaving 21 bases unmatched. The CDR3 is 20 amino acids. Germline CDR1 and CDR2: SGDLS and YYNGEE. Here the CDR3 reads CASSSETGPFAGVPNEKLFF. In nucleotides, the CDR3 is TGTGCCAGCAGCTCAGAGACAGGGCCGTTCGCAGGAGTGCCTAATGAAAAACTGTTTTTT.

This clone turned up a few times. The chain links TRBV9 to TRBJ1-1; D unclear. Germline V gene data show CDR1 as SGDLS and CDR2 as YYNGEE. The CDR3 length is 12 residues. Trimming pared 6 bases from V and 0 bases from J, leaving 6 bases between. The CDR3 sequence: CASTGMNTEAFF. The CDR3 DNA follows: TGTGCCAGCACCGGGATGAACACTGAAGCTTTCTTT.

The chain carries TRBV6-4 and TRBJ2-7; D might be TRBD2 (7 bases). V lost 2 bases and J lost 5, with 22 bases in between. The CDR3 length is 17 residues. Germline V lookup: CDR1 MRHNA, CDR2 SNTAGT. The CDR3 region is CASSDHGTRTRRNEQYV. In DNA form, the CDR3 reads TGTGCCAGCAGTGACCACGGGACAAGGACTAGGCGCAACGAGCAGTACGTC.

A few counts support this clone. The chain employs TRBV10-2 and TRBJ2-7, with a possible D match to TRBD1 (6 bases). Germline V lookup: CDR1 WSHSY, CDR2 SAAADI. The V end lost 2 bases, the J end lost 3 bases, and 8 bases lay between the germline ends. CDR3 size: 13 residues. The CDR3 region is CASSERGGYEQYV. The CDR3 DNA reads TGCGCCAGCAGTGAGAGAGGGGGCTACGAGCAGTACGTC.

CDR3 region: CASSAQGEYYGYTF. DNA for the CDR3: TGTGCCAGCAGTGCACAGGGGGAGTACTATGGCTACACCTTC. The chain combines TRBV27 with TRBJ1-2, with 8 positions matching TRBD1. Germline assignment: CDR1 MNHEY and CDR2 SMNVEV (reference sequence). With V trimmed by 5 bases and J by 3 bases, 5 bases remained unmatched. This CDR3 is 14 amino acids long.

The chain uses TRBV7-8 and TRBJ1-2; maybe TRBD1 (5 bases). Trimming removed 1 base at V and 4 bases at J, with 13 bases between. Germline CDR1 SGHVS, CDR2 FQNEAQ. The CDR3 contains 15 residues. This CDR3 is CASSLVPDRLYGYTF. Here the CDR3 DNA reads TGTGCCAGCAGCTTAGTCCCAGACAGACTCTATGGCTACACCTTC.

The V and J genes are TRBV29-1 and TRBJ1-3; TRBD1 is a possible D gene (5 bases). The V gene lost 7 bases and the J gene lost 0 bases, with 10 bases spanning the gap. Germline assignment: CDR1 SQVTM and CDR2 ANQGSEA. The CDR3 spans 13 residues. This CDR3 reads CSAETDSGNTIYF. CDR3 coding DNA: TGCAGCGCCGAGACAGACTCTGGAAACACCATATATTTT.

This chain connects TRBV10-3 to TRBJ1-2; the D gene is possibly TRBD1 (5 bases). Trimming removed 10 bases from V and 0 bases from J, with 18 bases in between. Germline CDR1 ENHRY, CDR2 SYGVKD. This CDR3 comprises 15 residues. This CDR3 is CATAVLDTPNYGYTF. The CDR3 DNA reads TGTGCCACCGCTGTGTTGGACACCCCTAACTATGGCTACACCTTC.

DNA for the CDR3: TGCGCCAGCAGCCAAGAAACCAGGGACAGGAAAGAGCAGTTCTTC. The encoded protein is CASSQETRDRKEQFF. V gene TRBV4-1 combines with J gene TRBJ2-1, with TRBD1 identical over 8 bases. The germline V gene has CDR1 MGHRA and CDR2 YSYEKL. CDR3 length: 15 amino acids. With V trimmed by 0 bases and J by 10 bases, 8 bases remained unmatched.

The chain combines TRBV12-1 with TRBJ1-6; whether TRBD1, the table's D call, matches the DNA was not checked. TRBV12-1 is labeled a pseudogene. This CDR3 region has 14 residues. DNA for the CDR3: TGTGCCAGCAGCATCGTGGACAGCCTCTACTCCCTCCACTTT. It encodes CASSIVDSLYSLHF.

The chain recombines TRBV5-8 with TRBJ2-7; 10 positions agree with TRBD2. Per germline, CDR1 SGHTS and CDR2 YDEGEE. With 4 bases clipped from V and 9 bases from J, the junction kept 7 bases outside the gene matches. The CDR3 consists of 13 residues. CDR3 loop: CASSRSGGARQYV. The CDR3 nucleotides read TGTGCCAGCAGCCGCAGCGGGGGGGCCAGGCAGTACGTC.

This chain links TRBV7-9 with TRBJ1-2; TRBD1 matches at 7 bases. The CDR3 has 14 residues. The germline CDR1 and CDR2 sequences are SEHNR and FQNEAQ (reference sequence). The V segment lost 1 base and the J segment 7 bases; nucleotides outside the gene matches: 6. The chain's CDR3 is CASSLDGDRSGYTF. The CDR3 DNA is TGTGCCAGCAGCTTAGATGGGGACAGAAGTGGCTACACCTTC. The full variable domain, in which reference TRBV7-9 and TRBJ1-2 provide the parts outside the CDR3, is DTGVSQNPRHKITKRGQNVTFRCDPISEHNRLYWYRQTLGQGPEFLTYFQNEAQLEKSRLLSDRFSAERPKGSFSTLEIQRTEQGDSAMYLCASSLDGDRSGYTFGSGTRLTVV.

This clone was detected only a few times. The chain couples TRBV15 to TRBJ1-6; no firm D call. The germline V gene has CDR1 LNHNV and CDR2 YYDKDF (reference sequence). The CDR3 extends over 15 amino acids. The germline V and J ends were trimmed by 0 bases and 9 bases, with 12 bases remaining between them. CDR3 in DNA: TGTGCCACCAGCAGAGATTTCCAAACCAGTTCACCCCTCCACTTT. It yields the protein CATSRDFQTSSPLHF.

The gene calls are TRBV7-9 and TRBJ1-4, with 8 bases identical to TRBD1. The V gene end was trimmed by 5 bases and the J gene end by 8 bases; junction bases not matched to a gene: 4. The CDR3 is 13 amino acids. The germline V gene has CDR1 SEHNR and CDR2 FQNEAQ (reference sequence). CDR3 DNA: TGTGCCAGCAGCCCGGACAGGGCGGAAAAACTGTTTTTT. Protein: CASSPDRAEKLFF.